The entry that follows covers one TCR beta chain sequence. The antigen remains unidentified. The sample is drawn from a study of cytomegalovirus exposure and HLA in healthy donors. Study-level findings and limits: Most of the CMV-associated TCR beta chains (in a later analysis) appeared to be HLA-restricted.

The CDR3 spans 17 residues. The J segment lost 4 bases and the V segment lost 4 bases, leaving 10 bases of the junction unmatched. Looked up from germline, CDR1 is LGHNA and CDR2 is YSLEER. PCR involved 60 Vbeta and 13 Jbeta primers. Using immunoSEQ multiplex PCR, the repertoire was profiled, and TCRdb retains in-frame clones only, with some absent. The sample's table shows 30,000 to 35,000 clones. Sequencing was done on a sample of PBMCs. This clonotype was obtained from a man in his forties in good health and CMV-seronegative. The rearrangement links TRBV4-3 to TRBJ2-1; 10 positions match TRBD2. CDR3 DNA sequence: TGCGCCAGCAGCCGTGTGAAAGCGGGAGGGGCTTACAATGAGCAGTTCTTC. Residues: CASSRVKAGGAYNEQFF.